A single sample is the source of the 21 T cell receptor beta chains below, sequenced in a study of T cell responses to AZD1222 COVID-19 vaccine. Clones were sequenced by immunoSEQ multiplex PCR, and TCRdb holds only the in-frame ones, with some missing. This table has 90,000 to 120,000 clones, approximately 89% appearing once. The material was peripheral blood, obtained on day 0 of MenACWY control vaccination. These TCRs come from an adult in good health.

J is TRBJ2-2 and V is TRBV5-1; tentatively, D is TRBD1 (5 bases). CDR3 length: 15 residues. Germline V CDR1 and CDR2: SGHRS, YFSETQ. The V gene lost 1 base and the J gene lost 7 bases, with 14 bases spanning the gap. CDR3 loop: CASSLWAGLVGELFF. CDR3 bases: TGCGCCAGCAGCTTGTGGGCAGGGCTTGTCGGGGAGCTGTTTTTT.

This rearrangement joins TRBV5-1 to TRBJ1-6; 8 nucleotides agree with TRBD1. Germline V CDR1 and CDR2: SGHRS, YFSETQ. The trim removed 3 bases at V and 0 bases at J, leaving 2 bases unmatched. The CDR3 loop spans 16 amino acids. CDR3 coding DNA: TGCGCCAGCAGCTCCGGACAGGGCTCCTATAATTCACCCCTCCACTTT. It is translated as CASSSGQGSYNSPLHF.

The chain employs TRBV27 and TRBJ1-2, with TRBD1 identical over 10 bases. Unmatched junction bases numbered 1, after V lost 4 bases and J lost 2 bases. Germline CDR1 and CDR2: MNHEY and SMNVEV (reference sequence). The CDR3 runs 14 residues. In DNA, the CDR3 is TGTGCCAGCAGTTCGGGACAGGGGAACTATGGCTACACCTTC. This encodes CASSSGQGNYGYTF.

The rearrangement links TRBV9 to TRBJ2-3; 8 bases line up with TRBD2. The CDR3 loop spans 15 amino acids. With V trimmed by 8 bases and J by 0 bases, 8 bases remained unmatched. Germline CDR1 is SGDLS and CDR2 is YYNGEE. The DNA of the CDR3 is TGTGCCAGTCGGGGGGGCAGGTCTAGCACAGATACGCAGTATTTT. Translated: CASRGGRSSTDTQYF.

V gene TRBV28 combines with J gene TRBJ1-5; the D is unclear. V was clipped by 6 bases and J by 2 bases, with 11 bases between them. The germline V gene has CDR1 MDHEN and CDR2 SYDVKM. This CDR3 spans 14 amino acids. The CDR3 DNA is TGTGCCAGCAGGCCGGGCAGGCGCAATCAGCCCCAGCATTTT. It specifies CASRPGRRNQPQHF.

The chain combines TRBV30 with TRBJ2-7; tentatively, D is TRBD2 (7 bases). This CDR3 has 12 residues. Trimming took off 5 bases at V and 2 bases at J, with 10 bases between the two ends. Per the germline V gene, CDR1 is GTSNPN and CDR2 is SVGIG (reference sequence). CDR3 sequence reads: CAWGGDTYEQYF. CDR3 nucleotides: TGTGCCTGGGGGGGGGACACCTACGAGCAGTACTTC.

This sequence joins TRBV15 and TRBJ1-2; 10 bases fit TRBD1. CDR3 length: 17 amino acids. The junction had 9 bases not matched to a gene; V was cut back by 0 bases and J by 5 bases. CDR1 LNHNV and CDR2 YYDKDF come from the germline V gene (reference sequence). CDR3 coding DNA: TGTGCCACCAGCAGAGATACCGAAAGGGACAGGGGATATGGCTACACCTTC. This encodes CATSRDTERDRGYGYTF. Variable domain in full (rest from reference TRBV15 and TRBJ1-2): DAMVIQNPRYQVTQFGKPVTLSCSQTLNHNVMYWYQQKSSQAPKLLFHYYDKDFNNEADTPDNFQSRRPNTSFCFLDIRSPGLGDTAMYLCATSRDTERDRGYGYTFGSGTRLTVV.

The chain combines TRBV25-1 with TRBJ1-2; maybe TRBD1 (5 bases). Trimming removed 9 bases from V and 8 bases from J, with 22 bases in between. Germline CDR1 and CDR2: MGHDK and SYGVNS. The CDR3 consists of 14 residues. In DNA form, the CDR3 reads TGTGCCAGTATGGACGGGACTTCTATTAGGGGCTACACCTTC. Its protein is CASMDGTSIRGYTF.

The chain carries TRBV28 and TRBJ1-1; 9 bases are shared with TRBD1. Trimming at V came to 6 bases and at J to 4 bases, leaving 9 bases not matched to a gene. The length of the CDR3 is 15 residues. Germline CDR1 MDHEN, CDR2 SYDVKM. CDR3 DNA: TGTGCCAGCAGGGGGGACAGGGTGGGGAGCACTGAAGCTTTCTTT. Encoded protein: CASRGDRVGSTEAFF.

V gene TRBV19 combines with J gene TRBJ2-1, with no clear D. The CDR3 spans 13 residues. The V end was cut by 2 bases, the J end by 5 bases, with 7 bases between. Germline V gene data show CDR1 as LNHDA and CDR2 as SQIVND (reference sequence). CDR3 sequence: CASSILPHNEQFF. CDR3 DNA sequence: TGTGCCAGTAGTATATTGCCACACAATGAGCAGTTCTTC.

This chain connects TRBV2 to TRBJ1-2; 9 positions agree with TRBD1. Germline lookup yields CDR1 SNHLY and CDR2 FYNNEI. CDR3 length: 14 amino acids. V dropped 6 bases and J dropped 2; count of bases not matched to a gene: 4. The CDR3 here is CASSRGQGNYGYTF. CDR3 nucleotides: TGTGCCAGCAGCAGAGGACAGGGGAACTATGGCTACACCTTC.

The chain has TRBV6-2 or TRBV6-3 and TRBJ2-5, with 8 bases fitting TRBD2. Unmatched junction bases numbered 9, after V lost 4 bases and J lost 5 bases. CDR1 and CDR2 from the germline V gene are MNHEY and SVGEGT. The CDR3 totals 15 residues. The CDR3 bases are TGTGCCAGCAGTTTGACTAGCGCGGGGGTGGAGACCCAGTACTTC. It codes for CASSLTSAGVETQYF.

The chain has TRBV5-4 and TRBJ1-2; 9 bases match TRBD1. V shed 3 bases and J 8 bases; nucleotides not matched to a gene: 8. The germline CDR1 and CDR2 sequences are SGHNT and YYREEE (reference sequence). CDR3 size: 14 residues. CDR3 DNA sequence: TGTGCCAGCAGCTCCCGACAGGGGGGATTCGGCTACACCTTC. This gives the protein CASSSRQGGFGYTF.

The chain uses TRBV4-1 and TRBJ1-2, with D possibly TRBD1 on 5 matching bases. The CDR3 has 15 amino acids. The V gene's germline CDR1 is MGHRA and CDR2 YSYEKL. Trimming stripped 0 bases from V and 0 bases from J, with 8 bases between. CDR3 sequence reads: CASSQERGSNYGYTF. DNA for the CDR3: TGCGCCAGCAGCCAAGAGAGGGGTTCTAACTATGGCTACACCTTC.

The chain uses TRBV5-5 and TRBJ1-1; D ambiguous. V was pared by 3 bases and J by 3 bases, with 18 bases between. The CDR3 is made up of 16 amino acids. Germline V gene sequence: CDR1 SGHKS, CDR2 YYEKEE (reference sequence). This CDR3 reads CASSSTYGVLYTEAFF. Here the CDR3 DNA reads TGTGCCAGCAGCTCCACCTACGGGGTATTGTACACTGAAGCTTTCTTT.

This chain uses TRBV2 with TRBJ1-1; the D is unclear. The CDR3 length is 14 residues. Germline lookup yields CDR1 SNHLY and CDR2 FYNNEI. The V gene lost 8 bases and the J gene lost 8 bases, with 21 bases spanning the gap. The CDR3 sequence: CASSLRAGLWEAFF. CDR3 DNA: TGTGCCAGCTCGTTGAGGGCAGGTTTATGGGAAGCTTTCTTT.

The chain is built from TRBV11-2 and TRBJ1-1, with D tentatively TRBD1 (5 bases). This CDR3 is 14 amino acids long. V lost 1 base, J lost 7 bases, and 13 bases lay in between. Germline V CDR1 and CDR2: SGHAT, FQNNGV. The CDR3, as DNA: TGTGCCAGCAGCTTAGTCCAGGGAAGGGGTGAAGCTTTCTTT. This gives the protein CASSLVQGRGEAFF.

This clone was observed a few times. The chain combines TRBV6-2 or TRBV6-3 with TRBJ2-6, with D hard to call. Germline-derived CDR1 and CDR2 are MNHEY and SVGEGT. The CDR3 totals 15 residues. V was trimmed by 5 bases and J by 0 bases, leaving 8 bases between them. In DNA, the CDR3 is TGTGCCAGCAGTCCCGTAAGCTCTGGGGCCAACGTCCTGACTTTC. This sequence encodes CASSPVSSGANVLTF.

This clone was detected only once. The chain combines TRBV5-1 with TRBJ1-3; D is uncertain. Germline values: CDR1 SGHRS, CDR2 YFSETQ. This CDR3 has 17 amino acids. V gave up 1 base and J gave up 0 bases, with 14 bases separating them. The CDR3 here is CASSLRGPLSSGNTIYF. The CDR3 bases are TGCGCCAGCAGCTTGAGAGGACCCTTGTCCTCTGGAAACACCATATATTTT.

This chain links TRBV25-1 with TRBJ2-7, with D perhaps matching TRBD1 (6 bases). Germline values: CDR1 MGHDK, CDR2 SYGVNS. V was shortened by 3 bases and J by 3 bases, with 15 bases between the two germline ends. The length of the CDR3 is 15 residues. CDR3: CASSDPGTQSYEQYF. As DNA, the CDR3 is TGTGCCAGCAGTGATCCCGGGACACAGAGCTACGAGCAGTACTTC.

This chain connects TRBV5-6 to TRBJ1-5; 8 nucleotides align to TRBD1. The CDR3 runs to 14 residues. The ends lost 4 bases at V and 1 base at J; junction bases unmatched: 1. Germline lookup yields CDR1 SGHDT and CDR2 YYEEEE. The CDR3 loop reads CASSRTGSNQPQHF. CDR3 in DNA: TGTGCCAGCAGCCGGACAGGGAGCAATCAGCCCCAGCATTTT.